These T cell receptor beta chains were read from a single sample in a study of early T cells in non-severe SARS-CoV-2 infection. Each CDR3 protein is one row after TCRdb ran MiXCR on the 5' RACE reads. The sample lists tens of thousands of distinct CDR3 sequences, approximately 6.3% occurring once. The sequenced sample was whole blood. The receptors come from an adult who was a healthcare worker with PCR-confirmed SARS-CoV-2 infection or an uninfected control (not recorded which). Both conserved end residues are part of each CDR3. Each record gives: CDR3 length, V gene, CDR3 protein.

14	TRBV28	CASSLFEKTNVLTF
16	TRBV5-5	CASSLTKRTAQETQYF
13	TRBV6-1	CASSGGIAEKLFF
14	TRBV5-1	CASSEVVPTDTQYF
16	TRBV6-6	CASSYSTGAYQETQYF
18	TRBV4-3	CASSQRLAGSPAATEAFF
14	TRBV5-4	CASSLETAKETQYF
16	TRBV7-2	CASSSRLESSYNEQFF
13	TRBV4-3	CASSQTGGPEQYF
14	TRBV6-2/TRBV6-3	CASSKGQMNTEAFF
16	TRBV10-3	CAASPAGTGSANEQFF